This TCR beta chain was captured by sequencing in a study of T cell responses to AZD1222 COVID-19 vaccine. General study findings and limits: Close to half of spike-specific TCRs reportedly recognize unmutated variant regions. Baseline serology detected seropositivity in only six AZD1222 recipients.

Trimming removed 3 bases from V and 2 bases from J; junction bases left unmatched: 12. Germline V lookup: CDR1 DFQATT, CDR2 SNEGSKA (reference sequence). The CDR3 length is 17 residues. Clones were sequenced by immunoSEQ multiplex PCR, and TCRdb holds only the in-frame ones, with some missing. The sample gives about 110,000 clones, about 90% of which show up once; 4% to 5.5% is in the top ten. This clone has a single count. Its target is unknown. The chain employs TRBV20-1 and TRBJ1-4, with 7 positions matching TRBD1. The TCR originated in an adult who received the AZD1222 COVID-19 vaccine. This specimen consisted of peripheral blood, obtained 28 days after the second AZD1222 dose. The CDR3 loop reads CSASAELGGQTNEKLFF. The CDR3 nucleotides are TGCAGTGCTAGTGCAGAGTTAGGGGGACAGACTAATGAAAAACTGTTTTTT.